This paragraph covers one T cell receptor beta chain sequence. What it binds is unknown. Through a sample-barcoded 5' primer and a J-beta primer mix, a second PCR was run for roughly 6 to 12 cycles. Each CDR3 protein is one row after TCRdb ran MiXCR on the 5' RACE reads. The top ten clones hold 5% to 7% of a sample with about 1.4 million distinct CDR3 sequences, 45% to 70% of them seen once. The length of the CDR3 is 15 residues. The V and J ends lost 3 bases and 3 bases respectively, with 13 bases between them. CDR1 and CDR2 from the germline V gene are SGHVS and FNYEAQ. The data are from a study of blood T cells in healthy people across ages. The study, taken as a whole, reports: Strong correlation linked observed beta diversity and percent naive T cells. A roughly linear fall in TCR beta diversity per million T cells was seen with increasing age.

Source material: blood. The chain is built from TRBV7-6 and TRBJ2-3; D may match TRBD1 or TRBD2 (5 bases each). This clonotype was sampled from a man aged 18 to 30 in good health. This CDR3 reads CASSFGGARTDTQYF. CDR3 DNA: TGTGCCAGCAGCTTTGGGGGTGCGCGGACAGATACGCAGTATTTT. The full variable domain, rest sourced from reference TRBV7-6 and TRBJ2-3, is GAGVSQSPRYKVTKRGQDVALRCDPISGHVSLYWYRQALGQGPEFLTYFNYEAQQDKSGLPNDRFSAERPEGSISTLTIQRTEQRDSAMYRCASSFGGARTDTQYFGPGTRLTVL.